The 4 T cell receptor beta chains below all came from one sample that was sequenced in a study of blood T cell repertoires in COVID-19. This table comes from immunoSEQ multiplex PCR, and its TCRdb copy is limited to in-frame clones, with some not included. Among about 400,000 clones listed, more than 85% were seen once. The specimen sequenced was peripheral blood. These receptors came from a human donor in a cohort sampled during active COVID-19.

The chain links TRBV7-8 to TRBJ2-3; the D is unclear. The CDR3 has 16 amino acids. CDR1 is SGHVS and CDR2 is FQNEAQ in the germline V gene. Trimming left V 1 base short and J 0 bases short, with 11 bases between. CDR3 nucleotides: TGTGCCAGCAGCTTAGACAGACCTCTTAGCACAGATACGCAGTATTTT. Protein sequence: CASSLDRPLSTDTQYF.

The chain employs TRBV25-1 and TRBJ1-2, with 7 positions matching TRBD1. CDR1 and CDR2 (germline): MGHDK, SYGVNS. The V gene end was trimmed by 4 bases and the J gene end by 6 bases; junction bases not matched to a gene: 8. CDR3 size: 14 residues. The chain's CDR3 is CASSGLERGHGYTF. As DNA, the CDR3 is TGTGCCAGCAGTGGGCTTGAAAGGGGGCATGGCTACACCTTC.

This clone has just a few counts. The chain couples TRBV7-3 to TRBJ2-7; 9 bases agree with TRBD1. With V trimmed by 5 bases and J by 6 bases, 8 bases remained unmatched. The CDR3 contains 14 residues. Per germline, CDR1 SGHTA and CDR2 FQGTGA. Here the CDR3 reads CASSQDRGSVEQYF. CDR3 coding DNA: TGTGCCAGCAGCCAGGACAGGGGTTCTGTCGAGCAGTACTTC. The variable domain in full, with the rest retrieved from reference TRBV7-3 and TRBJ2-7, is GAGVSQTPSNKVTEKGKYVELRCDPISGHTALYWYRQSLGQGPEFLIYFQGTGAADDSGLPNDRFFAVRPEGSVSTLKIQRTERGDSAVYLCASSQDRGSVEQYFGPGTRLTVT.

The count of this clone is one. V is TRBV4-1 and J is TRBJ2-5; 9 bases line up with TRBD2. The CDR3 is made up of 16 amino acids. The trim removed 4 bases at V and 2 bases at J, leaving 8 bases unmatched. Germline V lookup: CDR1 MGHRA, CDR2 YSYEKL. CDR3 loop: CASSRERGANQETQYF. CDR3 sequence (DNA): TGCGCCAGCAGCCGAGAGCGGGGGGCGAATCAAGAGACCCAGTACTTC.